A selection of T cell receptor beta chains follows, all from one sample in a study of blood T cell repertoires in COVID-19. Clones were read by immunoSEQ multiplex PCR, and TCRdb kept only the in-frame ones, dropping some. The repertoire holds approximately 160,000 clones, with about 88% as singletons. The sample was peripheral blood. The receptors come from a man aged 60 to 75 with COVID-19, enrolled during active disease. The CDR3 runs from the conserved cysteine through the conserved F or W. A D gene is named only where the DNA matches it firmly. Only some rows state a clone size, as once, few, many or a class for expanded clones.

V gene	D gene	J gene	clone size	CDR3 DNA	CDR3 protein
TRBV6-5	-	TRBJ2-3	-	TGTGCCAGCAGCAGGACAGTCGGAGATACGCAGTATTTT	CASSRTVGDTQYF
TRBV19	-	TRBJ1-3	-	TGTGCCAGTTCAAAAGAAATGTCAGGGGTCTCTGGAAACACCATATATTTT	CASSKEMSGVSGNTIYF
TRBV5-6	-	TRBJ2-5	-	TGTGCCAGCAGCCCCCGGGGAGGGGGGGGTCTGGCCCAGTACTTC	CASSPRGGGGLAQYF
TRBV7-9	-	TRBJ1-4	-	TGTGCCAGCAGATGCAGGGTGCGTAATGAAAAACTGTTTTTT	CASRCRVRNEKLFF
TRBV21-1	-	TRBJ1-4	-	TGTGCCACCCCTTGGAGGGGAGAAAAACTGTTTTTT	CATPWRGEKLFF
TRBV14	-	TRBJ1-4	-	TGTGCCAGCAGCCAAGGTCCCTATGAAAAACTGTTTTTT	CASSQGPYEKLFF
TRBV5-4	-	TRBJ1-3	-	TGTGCCAGCAGTTTTGGGGGGATAACCGCCTCTGGGACCACCATATATTTT	CASSFGGITASGTTIYF
TRBV7-9	-	TRBJ1-3	-	TGTGCCAGCACCCCACCGACAGTCGGAAACACCATATATTTT	CASTPPTVGNTIYF
TRBV6-5	TRBD2	TRBJ2-7	many	TGTGCCAGCAGCCCGGGACTAGCGGTAAACTACGAGCAGTACTTC	CASSPGLAVNYEQYF
TRBV5-6	-	TRBJ1-2	-	TGTGCCAGCAAGGGGGGAGGGGCCTATGGCTACACCTTC	CASKGGGAYGYTF
TRBV7-2	-	TRBJ2-7	once	TGTGCCAGCAGCGACAGGACCCGAAGCTCCTACGAGCAGTACTTC	CASSDRTRSSYEQYF
TRBV2	-	TRBJ1-5	-	TGTGCCAGCAGTGAAGGGGCGTCGGGGGGCAATCAGCCCCAGCATTTT	CASSEGASGGNQPQHF
TRBV9	TRBD1	TRBJ2-4	-	TGTGCCAGCAGCGTAGGACAGGGTGGGGCCAAAAACATTCAGTACTTC	CASSVGQGGAKNIQYF
TRBV7-7	TRBD2	TRBJ2-5	once	TGTGCTAGCAGCTTAACGCGGACTAGCGGGGGTCAAGAGACCCAGTACTTC	CASSLTRTSGGQETQYF
TRBV27	TRBD1	TRBJ2-1	-	TGTGCCAGCAGCCTACGGGGGACAGGGGTCAGTGGTGAGCAGTTCTTC	CASSLRGTGVSGEQFF
TRBV7-9	TRBD2	TRBJ2-3	-	TGTGCCTTGGAGGGTAGCGGGAGGGCCGCGCAGTATTTT	CALEGSGRAAQYF
TRBV19	-	TRBJ1-6	-	TGTGCCAGTAGTATAGACGGGGGTATTAATTCACCCCTCCACTTT	CASSIDGGINSPLHF
TRBV6-1	TRBD1	TRBJ1-2	-	TGTGCCAGCACCATCGGGACAGGTCTTGAGGGCTACACCTTC	CASTIGTGLEGYTF
TRBV30	-	TRBJ2-7	-	TGTGCCTGGAGCCCGGGGGACCACTACGAGCAGTACTTC	CAWSPGDHYEQYF
TRBV7-9	-	TRBJ2-3	-	TGTGCCAGCAGCTTGGAAAGCGGTAGCACAGATACGCAGTATTTT	CASSLESGSTDTQYF
TRBV6-5	TRBD1	TRBJ2-7	-	TGTGCCAGCAGAACACCGGGACAGGGGACTTACGAGCAGTACTTC	CASRTPGQGTYEQYF
TRBV29-1	-	TRBJ1-1	-	TGCAGCGTGGCAGGGTATGGCACTGAAGCTTTCTTT	CSVAGYGTEAFF
TRBV30	-	TRBJ1-2	-	TGTGCCTGGACGGGACTAAGATATGGCTACACCTTC	CAWTGLRYGYTF
TRBV3-1/TRBV3-2	-	TRBJ2-7	-	TGTGCCAGCAGCCAAGGGCACGAGCAGTACTTC	CASSQGHEQYF
TRBV28	TRBD1	TRBJ1-5	-	TGTGCCAGCAGTTCCCTCGACAGGGTTAATCAGCCCCAGCATTTT	CASSSLDRVNQPQHF
TRBV7-2	-	TRBJ1-5	-	TGTGCCAGCAGCTTAGATTCGGGGGTCTCCAATCAGCCCCAGCATTTT	CASSLDSGVSNQPQHF
TRBV5-6	-	TRBJ2-2	-	TGTGCCAGCAGCTTTCAAGCGAGGGCGGACGGGGAGCTGTTTTTT	CASSFQARADGELFF
TRBV5-1	TRBD1	TRBJ1-1	few	TGCGCCAGCAGCTTGGCCCCGGACAGGGGGCTTTCGGGCACTGAAGCTTTCTTT	CASSLAPDRGLSGTEAFF
TRBV6-5	TRBD1	TRBJ2-7	-	TGTGCCAGCAGTAAAACCGGGACAGGGACCTACGAGCAGTACTTC	CASSKTGTGTYEQYF
TRBV19	TRBD1	TRBJ1-2	-	TGTGCCAGTAGTCCCGGGACAGGGGAAGGCTACACCTTC	CASSPGTGEGYTF
TRBV12-3/TRBV12-4	-	TRBJ1-2	-	TGTGCCAGCAGTTTCTACGGTGGCTACACCTTC	CASSFYGGYTF
TRBV2	TRBD1	TRBJ2-1	-	TGTGCCAGCAGATATGGGACAGGCAACAATGAGCAGTTCTTC	CASRYGTGNNEQFF
TRBV6-1	-	TRBJ1-2	-	TGTGCCAGCAGTGAGGAAGCTGCGGGCTATGGCTACACCTTC	CASSEEAAGYGYTF
TRBV7-9	TRBD2	TRBJ2-3	-	TGTGCCAGCAGCTGGGGACTAGCGGGAGGACCAGATACGCAGTATTTT	CASSWGLAGGPDTQYF
TRBV29-1	TRBD1	TRBJ2-1	-	TGCAGCGTTGCAAGGGGGCGGGATGAGCAGTTCTTC	CSVARGRDEQFF
TRBV5-4	-	TRBJ2-1	-	TGTGCCAGCAGGTCGGACAAGTCCTACAATGAGCAGTTCTTC	CASRSDKSYNEQFF
TRBV30	-	TRBJ1-2	-	TGTGCCTGGAGTTTAACATGGTCCTATGGCTACACCTTC	CAWSLTWSYGYTF
TRBV10-3	-	TRBJ1-5	-	TGTGCCATCAGTTCAGGGGACAATCAGCCCCAGCATTTT	CAISSGDNQPQHF
TRBV30	TRBD1	TRBJ2-3	-	TGTGCCTGGAGCGGACAGGTAGGAGATACGCAGTATTTT	CAWSGQVGDTQYF
TRBV30	-	TRBJ1-1	-	TGTGCCTGGAGGAACTTAATCGGGAACACTGAAGCTTTCTTT	CAWRNLIGNTEAFF